This T cell receptor (beta chain) came from a study of metastatic and nonmetastatic thyroid tumors. In the original processing: The study took CDR3 differences across clinicopathological groups and made a distant-metastasis classifier for papillary thyroid cancer from them. TCRdb re-called the PCR reads through MiXCR. TCRdb, rather than the study authors, made the V and J calls. The data show approximately 28,000 clones, approximately 17% seen once. Treatment of any kind had been given to no patient before thyroid surgery. CDR1 and CDR2 (germline): MNHNY, SVGAGI (reference sequence). This CDR3 has 16 residues. The V and J ends lost 2 bases and 0 bases, in that order; junction bases with no gene match: 1. This clone was recorded at least ten times.

Sequenced input: blood. This receptor was obtained from a male donor with papillary thyroid cancer or a benign thyroid nodule (not recorded which). Some clones in this sample may be carry-over from other donors' samples. The V call is TRBV6-6, the J call TRBJ2-6; TRBD1 matches at 7 bases. The CDR3 DNA is TGTGCCAGCAGTTACGGGACAGCCTCTGGGGCCAACGTCCTGACTTTC. Translating it yields CASSYGTASGANVLTF.